This is a list of T cell receptor beta chains from one sample in a study of T cell changes during pregnancy in multiple sclerosis. Sequenced by immunoSEQ multiplex PCR; TCRdb stores in-frame clones only, minus some. There are approximately 85,000 clones in the sample; roughly nine tenths occur only once, and about 2.5% lies in the top ten. This sample comprised peripheral blood, obtained in the first trimester of pregnancy. Source of these receptors: a female donor with multiple sclerosis, enrolled in a pregnancy study. The CDR3 runs from the conserved cysteine through the conserved F or W. A D gene is named only where the DNA matches it firmly. For some rows the clone size is stated as once, few or many, or as a class when expanded; others skip it.

clone_size,v_call,j_call,d_call,cdr3_nt,cdr3_aa
.,TRBV29-1,TRBJ1-1,.,TGCAGCATGCTAAGCTCTAGTGAAGCTTTCTTT,CSMLSSSEAFF
.,TRBV20-1,TRBJ1-2,.,TGCAGTGCCGTACAGGCCTATGGCTACACCTTC,CSAVQAYGYTF
.,TRBV5-5,TRBJ1-1,TRBD1,TGTGCCAGCAGCTTGAGGGCCGGGACAGGGGGTAACACTGAAGCTTTCTTT,CASSLRAGTGGNTEAFF
.,TRBV7-6,TRBJ1-6,TRBD1,TGTGCCAGCAGCAAAAGGGGGGACAGGGGAAGCTCCTATAATTCACCCCTCCACTTT,CASSKRGDRGSSYNSPLHF
.,TRBV5-4,TRBJ2-7,TRBD1,TGTGCCAGCAGCTTGCCGGGACAGGGCGGCCACGAGCAGTACTTC,CASSLPGQGGHEQYF
.,TRBV4-3,TRBJ1-6,.,TGCGCCAGCAGCCTCCTAAATTCACCCCTCCACTTT,CASSLLNSPLHF
.,TRBV20-1,TRBJ1-5,.,TGCAGTGCTAGACTTTCAGGGCTCCAGCATTTT,CSARLSGLQHF
.,TRBV18,TRBJ2-1,.,TGTGCCAGCTCACCTATGACAGGACACAATGAGCAGTTCTTC,CASSPMTGHNEQFF
.,TRBV30,TRBJ1-5,TRBD1,TGTGCCTGGAGTGACGGGACAGGTCTCGAGCCCCAGCATTTT,CAWSDGTGLEPQHF
.,TRBV19,TRBJ1-3,.,TGTGCCAGTAGTTGGCAGGGGAATTCTGGAAACACCATATATTTT,CASSWQGNSGNTIYF
.,TRBV30,TRBJ1-6,.,TGTGCCTGGAGTGTAGAGGATTTATCCTATAATTCACCCCTCCACTTT,CAWSVEDLSYNSPLHF
.,TRBV21-1,TRBJ2-5,.,TGTGCCAGCAGCTCGACAGGGTGCCCAGAGACCCAGTACTTC,CASSSTGCPETQYF
.,TRBV2,TRBJ1-6,TRBD1,TGTGCCAGCAAAGGACAGGGGAATTCACCCCTCCACTTT,CASKGQGNSPLHF
.,TRBV27,TRBJ2-7,.,TGTGCCAGCAGTTTATGGTTAGGTGGGAGCCGTAACGAGCAGTACTTC,CASSLWLGGSRNEQYF
.,TRBV11-3,TRBJ1-4,TRBD1,TGTGCCAGCAGCCCCGGACAGGGAGGGGAAAAACTGTTTTTT,CASSPGQGGEKLFF
.,TRBV10-2,TRBJ2-2,TRBD1,TGCGCCACCACGGACAGGACAGACACCGGGGAGCTGTTTTTT,CATTDRTDTGELFF
.,TRBV6-6,TRBJ2-5,TRBD2,TGTGCCAGCAGTTCGGCCCAGGGTCGGGGGGGGACCCAGTACTTC,CASSSAQGRGGTQYF
once,TRBV4-3,TRBJ2-1,.,TGCGCCAGCAGCCAAGGGTATTGGGCGACACGCAATGAGCAGTTCTTC,CASSQGYWATRNEQFF
.,TRBV5-5,TRBJ1-6,.,TGTGCCAGCAGCTTGCCTCCGGACAGCCCGAATTCACCCCTCCACTTT,CASSLPPDSPNSPLHF
.,TRBV9,TRBJ2-7,TRBD1,TGTGCCAGCAGCAAGGGGGACAGCTTGTACGAGCAGTACTTC,CASSKGDSLYEQYF
once,TRBV27,TRBJ2-3,TRBD1,TGTGCCAGCAGTTCCTGGACAGGGGGTGGCACAGATACGCAGTATTTT,CASSSWTGGGTDTQYF
few,TRBV27,TRBJ2-1,.,TGTGCCAGCCGAACTAGATTTAGCTCCTACAATGAGCAGTTCTTC,CASRTRFSSYNEQFF
.,TRBV12-5,TRBJ2-1,TRBD2,TGTGCTAGTGGTTTGCGATTACTAGCGGGGGGGCAGAATGAGCAGTTCTTC,CASGLRLLAGGQNEQFF
once,TRBV7-7,TRBJ2-5,TRBD2,TGTGCCAGCAGCTTAAGCGGGGGGGCCTTAGAGACCCAGTACTTC,CASSLSGGALETQYF
.,TRBV10-3,TRBJ2-2,.,TGTGCCATCAGTGAGCCTCGAAAGGGGTTTAACACCGGGGAGCTGTTTTTT,CAISEPRKGFNTGELFF
few,TRBV7-3,TRBJ1-1,TRBD1,TGTGCCAGCAGCCATGGGACAGGTTGGAACACTGAAGCTTTCTTT,CASSHGTGWNTEAFF
once,TRBV6-6,TRBJ1-1,.,TGTGCCAGCAGTCCCCGAAGAGGCATGAACACTGAAGCTTTCTTT,CASSPRRGMNTEAFF
once,TRBV7-3,TRBJ2-1,TRBD1,TGTGCCAGCAGCTTAGGGACAGGAGCCACCTTTGACAATGAGCAGTTCTTC,CASSLGTGATFDNEQFF
.,TRBV25-1,TRBJ1-4,.,TGTGCCAGCAGTGAATATACGGAGGGAGGCATGAAACTGTTTTTT,CASSEYTEGGMKLFF